This is a list of T cell receptor beta chains from one sample in a study of blood T cell repertoires in COVID-19. Clones were sequenced by immunoSEQ multiplex PCR, and TCRdb holds only the in-frame ones, with some missing. The sample carries 300,000 to 350,000 clones, around 90% recorded once. The sequenced material came from peripheral blood. The receptors were gathered from a woman under 40 with COVID-19, enrolled during active disease. CDR3s include the opening cysteine and the closing phenylalanine or tryptophan. A D gene is named only where the DNA matches it firmly. Clone size, where shown, is once, few, many, or a class for clones that have expanded.

DNA | CDR3 | V | size | D | length | J
TGTGCCAGCAGCAAAGATTGGGGGGAATTCGACGAGCAGTACTTC | CASSKDWGEFDEQYF | TRBV21-1 | - | - | 15 | TRBJ2-7
TGTGCCAGCAGCGCCGCGGGGGGGGCTACGGAGACCCAGTACTTC | CASSAAGGATETQYF | TRBV11-2 | - | TRBD2 | 15 | TRBJ2-5
TGTGCCAGCTCACCCTTACGCCCTGAGAGCGGGGAGCTGTTTTTT | CASSPLRPESGELFF | TRBV18 | - | - | 15 | TRBJ2-2
TGTGCCAGCAGTTTAGCGGCCTATGGCTACACCTTC | CASSLAAYGYTF | TRBV28 | - | - | 12 | TRBJ1-2
TGCGCCAGCAGCTTGGTCGCAGGGGGGACCTACGAGCAGTACTTC | CASSLVAGGTYEQYF | TRBV5-1 | - | - | 15 | TRBJ2-7
TGCGCCAGCAGCCAAGATTTAGAGAGGAGCTCCTACAATGAGCAGTTCTTC | CASSQDLERSSYNEQFF | TRBV4-3 | once | - | 17 | TRBJ2-1
TGTGCCATCAAGGGGGTGGGACGAGGAAACACCATATATTTT | CAIKGVGRGNTIYF | TRBV10-3 | - | - | 14 | TRBJ1-3
TGTGCCAGCAGTACAACAGGTCACGGGGAGCTGTTTTTT | CASSTTGHGELFF | TRBV6-5 | - | - | 13 | TRBJ2-2
TGTGCCAGCAGCCAAGGTCCAAGGGGCACTGAAGCTTTCTTT | CASSQGPRGTEAFF | TRBV14 | once | - | 14 | TRBJ1-1
TGTGCCTGGAGTGTCAAAACGGGGAGGGGAGAAAAACTGTTTTTT | CAWSVKTGRGEKLFF | TRBV30 | - | - | 15 | TRBJ1-4
TGTGCCAGCAGTCTGCCTGGGAGCCATCAGCCCCAGCATTTT | CASSLPGSHQPQHF | TRBV28 | - | - | 14 | TRBJ1-5
TGTGCCAGCAGTCAGGGTGGAACTGAAGCTTTCTTT | CASSQGGTEAFF | TRBV6-5 | - | - | 12 | TRBJ1-1
TGCGCCAGCAGTGATGGACAGGGGGGGTCCTACAATGAGCAGTTCTTC | CASSDGQGGSYNEQFF | TRBV4-3 | - | TRBD1 | 16 | TRBJ2-1
TGCGCCAGCAGCCTGACTCCCGGGGAGCTGTTTTTT | CASSLTPGELFF | TRBV4-3 | - | - | 12 | TRBJ2-2
TGTGCCAGCAGCCAAGATCTGGGGGGAGGGACAGGGGGCACAGATACGCAGTATTTT | CASSQDLGGGTGGTDTQYF | TRBV3-1/TRBV3-2 | - | TRBD1 | 19 | TRBJ2-3
TGTGCCAGCCTCAAGGGACAGGGGGCAGGTCAGCCCCAGCATTTT | CASLKGQGAGQPQHF | TRBV28 | - | TRBD1 | 15 | TRBJ1-5
TGTGCCAGCAGCCCTTGGACAGGGGGCCGTAAAATGAACACTGAAGCTTTCTTT | CASSPWTGGRKMNTEAFF | TRBV7-9 | once | TRBD1 | 18 | TRBJ1-1
TGTGCCAGCGTTGGGGGGTACAATGAGCAGTTCTTC | CASVGGYNEQFF | TRBV2 | once | - | 12 | TRBJ2-1
TGCAGTGCTATTGACAGGGTAAATGAAAAACTGTTTTTT | CSAIDRVNEKLFF | TRBV20-1 | once | TRBD1 | 13 | TRBJ1-4
TGTGCCAGAAGCTTGCTTGACAGGGTAGTAGCAGATACGCAGTATTTT | CARSLLDRVVADTQYF | TRBV5-3 | - | TRBD1 | 16 | TRBJ2-3
TGCGCCAGCACCCCATCTAGCGGGAGTCAATCTACGCAGTATTTT | CASTPSSGSQSTQYF | TRBV5-1 | - | TRBD2 | 15 | TRBJ2-3
TGCGCCAGCAGCTCAGGACAGACCCTCTACGAGCAGTACTTC | CASSSGQTLYEQYF | TRBV5-1 | - | - | 14 | TRBJ2-7
TGTGCCAGCAGCCTGTTCGGAGGGCGGACCGGGGAGCTGTTTTTT | CASSLFGGRTGELFF | TRBV28 | - | - | 15 | TRBJ2-2
TGCAGTGCTAGTCAGCGGGTGCCAACGTATGAGCAGTTCTTC | CSASQRVPTYEQFF | TRBV20-1 | - | - | 14 | TRBJ2-1
TGTGCCAGCAGCTTACGGGGGGAGCTGTTTTTT | CASSLRGELFF | TRBV11-2 | - | - | 11 | TRBJ2-2
TGTGCCAGCAGCCCGAGGACATACAACACTGAAGCTTTCTTT | CASSPRTYNTEAFF | TRBV11-1 | - | - | 14 | TRBJ1-1
TGTGCCAGCAGCTTCGGGGGGGGCAGAAATTCACCCCTCCACTTT | CASSFGGGRNSPLHF | TRBV7-2 | - | - | 15 | TRBJ1-6
TGTGCCAGCAGCCTATACTTAAAGAACAGGGGGGACTATGGCTACACCTTC | CASSLYLKNRGDYGYTF | TRBV7-3 | - | TRBD1 | 17 | TRBJ1-2
TGTGCCAGCAGTTTATTAGGAGGGATGAGTGAGCAGTTCTTC | CASSLLGGMSEQFF | TRBV27 | - | - | 14 | TRBJ2-1
TGTGCCAGCAGTTTACGTTTACTAGCGGGAGCTGTCTACGAGCAGTACTTC | CASSLRLLAGAVYEQYF | TRBV28 | few | TRBD2 | 17 | TRBJ2-7
TGTGCCAGCAGCGACGGGACAACTGGAAACACCATATATTTT | CASSDGTTGNTIYF | TRBV9 | - | - | 14 | TRBJ1-3
TGTGCCAGCAGCCTAATATCCGACAGGGAGAGCGACAATGAGCAGTTCTTC | CASSLISDRESDNEQFF | TRBV9 | - | TRBD1 | 17 | TRBJ2-1
TGTGCCAGCAGCTTACCAGGGTCTGGAAACACCATATATTTT | CASSLPGSGNTIYF | TRBV7-2 | - | - | 14 | TRBJ1-3
TGTGCCAGCTCACCACCGGCGGATACCTACGAGCAGTACTTC | CASSPPADTYEQYF | TRBV18 | - | - | 14 | TRBJ2-7
TGTGCCAGCAGCGTAGAGGTTGACAGGAACGAGCAGTACTTC | CASSVEVDRNEQYF | TRBV9 | few | - | 14 | TRBJ2-7
TGTGCCAGCAGCCTGGGACAGGAGCAGTTCTTC | CASSLGQEQFF | TRBV7-9 | - | TRBD1 | 11 | TRBJ2-1
TGTGCCAGCAGCCCCACCCCGGGACTCACTTACTCCTACGAGCAGTACTTC | CASSPTPGLTYSYEQYF | TRBV5-6 | - | - | 17 | TRBJ2-7
TGTGCCACCTCAGGGGGGCTGAATGAAGCTTTCTTT | CATSGGLNEAFF | TRBV19 | - | TRBD1 | 12 | TRBJ1-1
TGTGCCACCACCTTCCGGGACAGGGTCTACGAGCAGTACTTC | CATTFRDRVYEQYF | TRBV2 | - | TRBD1 | 14 | TRBJ2-7
TGCGCCAGCAGCCAGCGGGAGCCGGATACGCAGTATTTT | CASSQREPDTQYF | TRBV4-3 | - | TRBD2 | 13 | TRBJ2-3
TGTGCCAGCAGCTATAGGACAGGGGGCTACGAGCAGTACTTC | CASSYRTGGYEQYF | TRBV3-1/TRBV3-2 | - | TRBD1 | 14 | TRBJ2-7
TGTGCCAGCAAGCCCGGGACAGGGAACGTCCAAGCTTTCTTT | CASKPGTGNVQAFF | TRBV2 | - | TRBD1 | 14 | TRBJ1-1
TGTGCCAGCAGCCCCGGGGGGGGGCGCTTCTATGGCTACACCTTC | CASSPGGGRFYGYTF | TRBV6-4 | - | - | 15 | TRBJ1-2